This T cell receptor beta chain comes out of a study of T-cell memory formation after mild COVID-19. The wider study: TCR clusters were mostly donor specific.

Broader study findings: In pre-infection memory, a portion of responding clones appeared, which suggested that cross-reactive memory joined.

Details on this clonotype: Antigen specificity is unknown.

Constant-segment primers were used for 5'RACE, and the resulting TCR alpha and TCR beta cDNA libraries carried sample barcodes and UMIs. One entry per CDR3 protein results from TCRdb running MiXCR on the 5' RACE reads. The data show roughly 500,000 distinct CDR3 sequences, with approximately 20% seen just once and about an eighth held by the top ten. Germline V gene lookup returns CDR1 SGHRS and CDR2 YFSETQ. V dropped 4 bases and J dropped 0 bases, with 13 bases sitting between them. The CDR3 consists of 15 residues. The specimen sequenced was PBMCs or a T cell subset sorted from them (not recorded which). This chain links TRBV5-1 with TRBJ1-1; no definite D call. The origin of this receptor is an adult woman who had mild COVID-19 (a few samples of this study predate the infection). Cell type and time point are not known. The CDR3 DNA reads as TGCGCCAGCAGCCCCGGGATCTCCTTGAACACTGAAGCTTTCTTT. This encodes CASSPGISLNTEAFF.